One and the same sample provided the 31 T cell receptor beta chains below, sequenced in a study of blood T cell repertoires in COVID-19 (dated by TCRdb to the early 2020s). The method behind the library was the immunoSEQ multiplex PCR assay. TCRdb provides this immuneACCESS table in a form limited to in-frame rearrangements. Some clones are lacking; in checked studies, under half of them reflect an unresolved V gene, and why the rest are absent is not known. A total of 100,000 to 150,000 clones appear in this sample, 70% to 85% of them only once. The ten largest clones capture over 15% of the sample. Sequencing input: peripheral blood. Receptor source: a woman aged 50 to 60 with acute or convalescent COVID-19.

The count of this clone is one. This rearrangement joins TRBV2 to TRBJ1-6; 7 positions agree with TRBD1. J gave up 5 bases and V 2 bases, and 9 bases lay outside the gene matches. This CDR3 region has 17 residues. The germline V gene encodes CDR1 SNHLY and CDR2 FYNNEI. CDR3 amino acids: CASSERQGGVNNSPLHF. CDR3 DNA: TGTGCCAGCAGTGAAAGGCAGGGGGGTGTTAATAATTCACCCCTCCACTTT. The full variable domain, rest sourced from reference TRBV2 and TRBJ1-6, is EPEVTQTPSHQVTQMGQEVILRCVPISNHLYFYWYRQILGQKVEFLVSFYNNEISEKSEIFDDQFSVERPDGSNFTLKIRSTKLEDSAMYFCASSERQGGVNNSPLHFGNGTRLTVT.

This clone was found once. CDR3 region: CASSATGSEQYF. The CDR3 bases are TGTGCCAGCAGTGCGACAGGGTCCGAGCAGTACTTC. The rearrangement uses TRBV2 and TRBJ2-7; 7 bases are a match to TRBD1. Looked up from germline, CDR1 is SNHLY and CDR2 is FYNNEI. Trimming took 4 bases from V and 6 from J; bases not matched to a gene: 3. CDR3 length equals 12 residues.

This clone showed up just once. This chain connects TRBV6-6 to TRBJ1-2; D is perhaps TRBD1 (6 bases). Trimming removed 5 bases from V and 3 bases from J, with 10 bases in between. The CDR3 is 13 amino acids. Per the germline V gene, CDR1 is MNHNY and CDR2 is SVGAGI (reference sequence). CDR3 sequence: CASSGTGYYGYTF. CDR3 nucleotides: TGTGCCAGCAGTGGTACAGGGTACTATGGCTACACCTTC.

The J gene is TRBJ2-7, the V gene TRBV6-5, with 7 nucleotides matching TRBD1. The germline V gene has CDR1 MNHEY and CDR2 SVGAGI. J lost 0 bases, V lost 5 bases, and 7 bases had no gene match. The CDR3 contains 15 residues. The CDR3 region is CASSPGQVYSYEQYF. CDR3 sequence (DNA): TGTGCCAGCAGTCCCGGACAGGTTTACTCCTACGAGCAGTACTTC.

The V call is TRBV11-2, the J call TRBJ1-2; no clear D gene. The V gene lost 4 bases and the J gene lost 14 bases, with 17 bases spanning the gap. Germline CDR1 is SGHAT and CDR2 is FQNNGV. The CDR3 spans 12 residues. The CDR3 nucleotides are TGTGCCAGCAGCTCATCCCAGCGGGTTTTGACCTTC. This encodes CASSSSQRVLTF.

This clone was recorded only once. This rearrangement joins TRBV18 to TRBJ1-1; the D gene is possibly TRBD1 (5 bases). Trimming removed 1 base at V and 3 bases at J, with 15 bases between. The CDR3 extends over 16 amino acids. The germline V gene has CDR1 KGHSH and CDR2 LQKENI. The CDR3 DNA follows: TGTGCCAGCTCACCACGGGCAGGGAATGGAGACACTGAAGCTTTCTTT. Protein product: CASSPRAGNGDTEAFF.

V and J are TRBV6-5 and TRBJ2-7; D perhaps matches TRBD2 (6 bases). The length of the CDR3 is 13 residues. CDR1 is MNHEY and CDR2 is SVGAGI in the germline V gene. Trimming cost V 10 bases and J 2 bases, with 15 bases left between them. DNA of the CDR3: TGTGCCACCAAAAGGGACTTCGCCTACGAGCAGTACTTC. It yields the protein CATKRDFAYEQYF.

This chain connects TRBV19 to TRBJ1-1, with unresolved D. Germline CDR1 reads LNHDA; CDR2 reads SQIVND (reference sequence). CDR3 length: 12 amino acids. V lost 5 bases and J lost 1, with 5 bases in between. The CDR3 is CASSRQNTEAFF. As DNA, the CDR3 is TGTGCCAGTAGTCGACAGAACACTGAAGCTTTCTTT. Using reference TRBV19 and TRBJ1-1 for the parts outside the CDR3, the full variable domain is DGGITQSPKYLFRKEGQNVTLSCEQNLNHDAMYWYRQDPGQGLRLIYYSQIVNDFQKGDIAEGYSVSREKKESFPLTVTSAQKNPTAFYLCASSRQNTEAFFGQGTRLTVV.

The V gene is TRBV10-3, the J gene TRBJ2-7; D perhaps matches TRBD1 (5 bases). From germline, CDR1 is ENHRY and CDR2 SYGVKD. The CDR3 loop spans 15 amino acids. V was clipped by 5 bases and J by 0 bases, with 14 bases between them. This chain's CDR3 is CAISNRTPSSYEQYF. For the CDR3, the DNA is TGTGCCATCAGTAACAGGACACCGAGCTCCTACGAGCAGTACTTC.

The rearrangement joins TRBV19 to TRBJ2-3; 7 bases are a match to TRBD1. V shed 2 bases, J shed 4 bases, and the junction held 6 bases outside the gene matches. CDR1 is LNHDA and CDR2 is SQIVND in the germline V gene (reference sequence). This CDR3 comprises 15 residues. CDR3 nucleotides: TGTGCCAGTAGTATAAGACAGGGTTGGGCAGATACGCAGTATTTT. Its protein product is CASSIRQGWADTQYF.

The chain is built from TRBV10-1 and TRBJ2-1, with 15 bases lining up with TRBD2. CDR1 WNHNN and CDR2 SYGVQD come from the germline V gene (reference sequence). Trimming cost V 4 bases and J 4 bases; bases outside gene matches: 2. This CDR3 has 16 residues. This CDR3 is CASSAGLAGGYNEQFF. The CDR3 DNA is TGCGCCAGCAGTGCCGGACTAGCGGGGGGGTACAATGAGCAGTTCTTC.

The rearrangement links TRBV27 to TRBJ1-2; D possibly corresponds to TRBD1 (6 bases). The germline gives CDR1 MNHEY, CDR2 SMNVEV (reference sequence). The CDR3 loop spans 13 amino acids. Trimming took 4 bases from V and 5 from J, leaving 11 bases between them. This chain's CDR3 is CASSSQGGYGYTF. The CDR3 DNA is TGTGCCAGCAGTTCACAAGGGGGTTATGGCTACACCTTC.

This clone came up once. The rearrangement uses TRBV7-6 and TRBJ1-5, with TRBD1 as a possible D gene (6 bases). CDR1 and CDR2 from the germline V gene are SGHVS and FNYEAQ. V was clipped by 0 bases and J by 6 bases, with 15 bases between them. CDR3 length equals 16 residues. The CDR3 sequence: CASSLAEGGRVQPQHF. The CDR3 nucleotides read TGTGCCAGCAGCTTAGCCGAAGGGGGTCGGGTTCAGCCCCAGCATTTT.

This chain joins TRBV6-1 and TRBJ2-3; 7 bases line up with TRBD1. Germline V lookup: CDR1 MNHNS, CDR2 SASEGT. The CDR3 is 18 residues long. The junction had 13 bases not matched to a gene; V was cut back by 2 bases and J by 2 bases. The CDR3 region is CASSELLVAGGYTDTQYF. DNA for the CDR3: TGTGCCAGCAGTGAATTGCTAGTGGCAGGGGGATACACAGATACGCAGTATTTT.

The chain employs TRBV12-5 and TRBJ2-3; D is perhaps TRBD2 (5 bases). In germline, CDR1 is LGHNT, CDR2 FRNRAP. V was pared by 0 bases and J by 0 bases, with 16 bases between. The CDR3 consists of 18 residues. The CDR3 DNA reads TGTGCTAGTGGTTTGGTACCGGACGGGGTAACTAGCACAGATACGCAGTATTTT. Its translation is CASGLVPDGVTSTDTQYF.

The chain employs TRBV27 and TRBJ2-1; 9 bases align to TRBD2. The CDR3 loop spans 17 amino acids. The V gene end was trimmed by 0 bases and the J gene end by 0 bases; junction bases not matched to a gene: 3. Germline V gives CDR1 MNHEY, CDR2 SMNVEV (reference sequence). CDR3 DNA sequence: TGTGCCAGCAGTTTATCTGGGACTAGCTTCTCCTACAATGAGCAGTTCTTC. As protein: CASSLSGTSFSYNEQFF.

This chain connects TRBV5-4 to TRBJ2-1; a possible D gene is TRBD2 (5 bases). V shed 3 bases and J shed 6 bases, with 16 bases lying between them. The CDR3 contains 15 residues. Germline V gene sequence: CDR1 SGHNT, CDR2 YYREEE (reference sequence). CDR3: CASSSASSPGNEQFF. CDR3 DNA: TGTGCCAGCAGCTCGGCTTCTAGCCCCGGCAATGAGCAGTTCTTC.

The V and J genes are TRBV4-1 and TRBJ2-2, with 10 bases aligning to TRBD1. The CDR3 sequence is 19 residues long. Germline CDR1 MGHRA, CDR2 YSYEKL. Trimming at V came to 6 bases and at J to 5 bases, leaving 18 bases not matched to a gene. The CDR3 nucleotides are TGCGCCAGCAGTCCCGAGGAGGGACAGGGGTTTCTAATTACCGGGGAGCTGTTTTTT. This gives the protein CASSPEEGQGFLITGELFF.

The CDR3, as DNA: TGTGCCAGCAGCCAAGAGGGGGGGGCAGATAATTCACCCCTCCACTTT. Translation: CASSQEGGADNSPLHF. V gene TRBV4-2 combines with J gene TRBJ1-6; D may be TRBD1 (6 bases). Trimming removed 0 bases at V and 5 bases at J, with 11 bases between. CDR3 size: 16 residues. CDR1 is LGHNA and CDR2 is YNFKEQ in the germline V gene.

This clone was found a few times. CDR3 sequence: CAINVGGAGELFF. The CDR3 DNA follows: TGTGCCATCAATGTTGGTGGAGCCGGGGAGCTGTTTTTT. The gene calls are TRBV10-3 and TRBJ2-2, with D uncertain. This CDR3 spans 13 amino acids. V was pared by 7 bases and J by 6 bases, with 12 bases between. From germline, CDR1 is ENHRY and CDR2 SYGVKD.

The chain has TRBV9 and TRBJ1-6, with D possibly being TRBD1 (5 bases). Germline V gives CDR1 SGDLS, CDR2 YYNGEE. The V and J ends lost 3 bases and 5 bases respectively, with 12 bases between them. The CDR3 extends over 15 amino acids. The CDR3: CASSGQTVNNSPLHF. The CDR3 bases are TGTGCCAGCAGCGGACAGACAGTCAATAATTCACCCCTCCACTTT. Together with reference TRBV9 and TRBJ1-6, the CDR3 gives the full variable domain: DSGVTQTPKHLITATGQRVTLRCSPRSGDLSVYWYQQSLDQGLQFLIQYYNGEERAKGNILERFSAQQFPDLHSELNLSSLELGDSALYFCASSGQTVNNSPLHFGNGTRLTVT.

The V gene is TRBV18, the J gene TRBJ1-6; D remains ambiguous. This CDR3 has 15 residues. From germline, CDR1 is KGHSH and CDR2 LQKENI. V dropped 5 bases and J dropped 5 bases, with 13 bases sitting between them. The CDR3 nucleotides are TGTGCCAGCTCATCCGCGACACGGAATAATTCACCCCTCCACTTT. Its translation: CASSSATRNNSPLHF.

J is TRBJ1-2 and V is TRBV2; D possibly corresponds to TRBD1 (5 bases). Germline V gene lookup returns CDR1 SNHLY and CDR2 FYNNEI. Trimming removed 3 bases from V and 4 bases from J, with 12 bases in between. The CDR3 covers 14 residues. CDR3 amino acids: CASSEGGGRYGYTF. In DNA form, the CDR3 reads TGTGCCAGCAGTGAGGGCGGGGGTCGCTATGGCTACACCTTC.

The chain has TRBV2 and TRBJ2-3, with D maybe TRBD2 (6 bases). The ends were cut back, 6 bases at V and 6 bases at J, with 13 bases in the middle. There are 13 residues in the CDR3. Germline V CDR1 and CDR2: SNHLY, FYNNEI. CDR3 in amino acids: CASSPGLGDTQYF. The CDR3 DNA reads TGTGCCAGCAGCCCGGGACTGGGCGATACGCAGTATTTT.

V usage is TRBV7-9 and J usage is TRBJ2-5; TRBD2 matches at 8 bases. This CDR3 region has 15 residues. Germline lookup yields CDR1 SEHNR and CDR2 FQNEAQ (reference sequence). Germline trimming cut 2 bases from V and 4 bases from J; bases unmatched to any gene: 6. CDR3 bases: TGTGCCAGCAGCTTAAGCGGGGGTTCCTCAGAGACCCAGTACTTC. Amino acid sequence: CASSLSGGSSETQYF.

The count of this clone is one. The V and J genes are TRBV4-1 and TRBJ1-4; 7 nucleotides align to TRBD1. This CDR3 spans 15 amino acids. The ends lost 1 base at V and 8 bases at J; junction bases unmatched: 7. Germline CDR1 reads MGHRA; CDR2 reads YSYEKL. The DNA of the CDR3 is TGCGCCAGCAGCCAAGTTGACAGGGATGAGGAAAAACTGTTTTTT. Amino acid sequence: CASSQVDRDEEKLFF.

The chain carries TRBV4-2 and TRBJ1-2, with a tentative D call TRBD1 (6 bases). Germline CDR1 reads LGHNA; CDR2 reads YNFKEQ. The CDR3 totals 12 residues. Trimming took off 0 bases at V and 8 bases at J, with 7 bases between the two ends. The CDR3 sequence: CASSQERGGYTF. In DNA, the CDR3 is TGTGCCAGCAGCCAAGAGAGGGGGGGCTACACCTTC.

This chain joins TRBV4-2 and TRBJ2-2, with 7 bases fitting TRBD2. The junction had 5 bases not matched to a gene; V was cut back by 1 base and J by 6 bases. The CDR3 runs 15 residues. Germline V gives CDR1 LGHNA, CDR2 YNFKEQ. CDR3 in amino acids: CASSQVTSDSGELFF. CDR3 DNA: TGTGCCAGCAGCCAAGTTACTAGCGATTCCGGGGAGCTGTTTTTT.

The chain joins TRBV7-2 to TRBJ2-1; TRBD2 matches at 14 bases. Trimming at V came to 5 bases and at J to 10 bases, leaving 7 bases not matched to a gene. CDR1 SGHTA and CDR2 FQGNSA come from the germline V gene. The CDR3 consists of 15 residues. The CDR3 DNA is TGTGCCAGCAGCCCGACTAGCGGGGGGGCTCGGGAGCAGTTCTTC. Its protein product is CASSPTSGGAREQFF.

The chain employs TRBV19 and TRBJ2-1; D ambiguous. The CDR3 covers 14 residues. CDR1 and CDR2 from the germline V gene are LNHDA and SQIVND (reference sequence). V lost 5 bases and J 6 bases, leaving 14 bases between the germline ends. The DNA for the CDR3 is TGTGCCAGTAGTCTCCAACCAGACTCCAATGAGCAGTTCTTC. This encodes CASSLQPDSNEQFF.

The chain uses TRBV30 and TRBJ2-7; D might be TRBD2 (5 bases). The CDR3 runs 15 residues. V lost 0 bases and J 3 bases, leaving 15 bases between the germline ends. The V gene's germline CDR1 is GTSNPN and CDR2 SVGIG (reference sequence). CDR3 region: CAWSVGPSPYYEQYF. As DNA, the CDR3 is TGTGCCTGGAGTGTAGGGCCTAGCCCATACTACGAGCAGTACTTC.